This T cell receptor (beta chain) was recovered during a study of blood T cell repertoires in COVID-19. Only in-frame clones appear in the TCRdb table, and some are missing; sequencing was by immunoSEQ multiplex PCR. The sample includes around 200,000 clones, around 87% of them seen just once. Trimming removed 4 bases from V and 5 bases from J, with 13 bases in between. Germline V gene data show CDR1 as SGHRS and CDR2 as YFSETQ. CDR3 length: 14 residues. Sequencing was done on a sample of peripheral blood. The receptor was isolated from a middle-aged man with active or convalescent COVID-19. The chain recombines TRBV5-1 with TRBJ2-4, with a tentative D call TRBD1 (5 bases). CDR3 bases: TGCGCCAGCAGCATCGGACATAACCAAAACATTCAGTACTTC. It codes for CASSIGHNQNIQYF.